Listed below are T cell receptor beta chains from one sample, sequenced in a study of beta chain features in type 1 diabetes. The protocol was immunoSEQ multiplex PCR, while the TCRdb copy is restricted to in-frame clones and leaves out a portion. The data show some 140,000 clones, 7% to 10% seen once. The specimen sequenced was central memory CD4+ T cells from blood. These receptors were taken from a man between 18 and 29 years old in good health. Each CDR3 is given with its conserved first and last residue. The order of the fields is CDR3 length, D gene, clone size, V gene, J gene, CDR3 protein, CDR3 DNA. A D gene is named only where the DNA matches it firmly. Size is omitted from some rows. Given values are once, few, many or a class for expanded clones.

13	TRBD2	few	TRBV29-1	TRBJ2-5	CSGGGNSMETQYF	TGCAGCGGCGGGGGTAACTCAATGGAGACCCAGTACTTC
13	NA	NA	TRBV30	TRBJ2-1	CAWSTDSYNEQFF	TGTGCCTGGAGTACAGACAGTTACAATGAGCAGTTCTTC
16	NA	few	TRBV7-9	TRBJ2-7	CASSLARDMGSYEQYF	TGTGCCAGCAGCTTAGCCCGGGACATGGGTTCCTACGAGCAGTACTTC
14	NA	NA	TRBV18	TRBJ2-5	CASSPGAGQETQYF	TGTGCCAGCTCACCAGGGGCAGGACAAGAGACCCAGTACTTC
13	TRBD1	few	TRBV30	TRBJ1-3	CAWSRDRGNTIYF	TGTGCCTGGAGTAGGGACAGGGGAAACACCATATATTTT
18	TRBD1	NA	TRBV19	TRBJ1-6	CASSSFAGSGQGISPLHF	TGTGCCAGTAGTTCGTTCGCGGGGTCGGGACAGGGTATTTCACCCCTCCACTTT
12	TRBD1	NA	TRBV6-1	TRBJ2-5	CASSERIGTVDF	TGTGCCAGCAGTGAACGAATCGGGACAGTTGACTTC
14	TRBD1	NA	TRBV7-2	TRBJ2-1	CASSSGTGRNEQFF	TGTGCCAGCAGCTCCGGGACAGGGCGGAATGAGCAGTTCTTC
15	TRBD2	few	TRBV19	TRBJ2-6	CASRGGSSGANVLTF	TGTGCCAGTAGGGGGGGGAGCTCTGGGGCCAACGTCCTGACTTTC
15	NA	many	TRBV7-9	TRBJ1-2	CASSLSVGDNYGYTF	TGTGCCAGCAGCTTATCCGTAGGGGATAACTATGGCTACACCTTC
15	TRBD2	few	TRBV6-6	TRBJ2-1	CASRVLSGGAHEQFF	TGTGCCAGCAGGGTCTTGAGCGGGGGGGCTCATGAGCAGTTCTTC
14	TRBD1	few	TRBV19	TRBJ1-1	CASSGRDRETEAFF	TGTGCCAGTAGTGGCCGGGACAGGGAGACTGAAGCTTTCTTT
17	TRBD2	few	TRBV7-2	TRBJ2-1	CASSGPNGASGYNEQFF	TGTGCCAGCAGCGGACCAAACGGGGCTAGCGGATACAATGAGCAGTTCTTC
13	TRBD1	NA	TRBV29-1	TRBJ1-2	CSASTGGAYGYTF	TGCAGCGCGTCGACAGGGGGCGCTTACGGCTACACCTTC
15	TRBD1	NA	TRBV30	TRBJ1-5	CAWSFRDRDNQPQHF	TGTGCCTGGAGTTTTAGGGACAGGGACAATCAGCCCCAGCATTTT
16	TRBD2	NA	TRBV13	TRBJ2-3	CASSLGLRGGGDTQYF	TGTGCCAGCAGCTTGGGTTTGCGGGGGGGCGGTGATACGCAGTATTTT
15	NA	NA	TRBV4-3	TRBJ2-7	CASSQLRGDYYEQYF	TGCGCCAGCAGCCAATTGAGGGGGGACTATTACGAGCAGTACTTC
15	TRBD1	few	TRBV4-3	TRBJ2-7	CASSQESNRGHEQYF	TGCGCCAGCAGCCAAGAGAGTAACAGGGGTCACGAGCAGTACTTC
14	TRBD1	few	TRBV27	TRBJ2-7	CASSKKTGSYEQYF	TGTGCCAGCAGTAAAAAGACAGGGTCCTACGAGCAGTACTTC
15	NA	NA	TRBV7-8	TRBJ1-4	CASSPELATNEKLFF	TGTGCCAGCAGCCCCGAGTTGGCAACTAATGAAAAACTGTTTTTT
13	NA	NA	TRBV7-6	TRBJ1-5	CASSLLQESPQHF	TGTGCCAGCAGCCTCCTACAGGAGTCGCCCCAGCATTTT
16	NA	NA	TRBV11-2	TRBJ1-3	CASSFSAGASGNTIYF	TGTGCCAGCAGCTTCAGTGCAGGGGCCTCTGGAAACACCATATATTTT
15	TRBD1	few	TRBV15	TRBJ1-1	CATSTQTGFGAEAFF	TGTGCCACCAGCACACAGACAGGGTTTGGGGCTGAAGCTTTCTTT
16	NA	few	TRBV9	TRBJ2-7	CASSVEEERHTYEQYF	TGTGCCAGCAGCGTAGAGGAAGAGAGACACACCTACGAGCAGTACTTC
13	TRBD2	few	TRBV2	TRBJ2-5	CASSDGTSETQYF	TGTGCCAGCAGTGACGGGACTAGCGAGACCCAGTACTTC
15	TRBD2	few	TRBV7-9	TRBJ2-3	CASSSTSGGSDTQYF	TGTGCCAGCAGCTCGACTAGCGGGGGGTCAGATACGCAGTATTTT
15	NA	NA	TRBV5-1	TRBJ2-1	CASSLAAGAHNEQFF	TGCGCCAGCAGCTTGGCAGCAGGGGCTCACAATGAGCAGTTCTTC